Here is one T cell receptor beta chain with its context. Which antigen it targets is not known. Per-base quality was not reported, and no clone a single base away is much larger than it. TCRbeta CDR3 regions were amplified from genomic DNA by means of the immunoSEQ Assay, a bias-controlled multiplex PCR. The source study handled its data this way. Within the assay, amplification of reference gene primers was used to estimate how many nucleated cells each sample contained. To quantify the absolute abundance of each unique TCRbeta CDR3 rearrangement, sequence reads were collapsed and filtered. Productive Simpson clonality was computed per sample as the square root of Simpson's diversity index over productive rearrangements. The source is immuneACCESS, and TCRdb retained only in-frame sequences with V and J called. Part of the clones is not carried over; for the studies checked, unresolved V genes explain less than half of this, and the remainder is unexplained. That table is the source of V, J and clone size, and D and trimming were worked out from the DNA. The sample table holds roughly 150,000 clones, of which about 77% were seen once. 4.2% of the sample belongs to the ten largest clones.

The data were taken from a study of blood T cell repertoires in COVID-19 (dated by TCRdb to 2020 to 2022). In terms of the full investigation: Collaborator samples came from the United States, Italy and Spain and covered acute and convalescent phases of COVID-19. The prospective study material was composed of cDNA or gDNA derived from T cells, B-cell-depleted T cells, or PBMCs. Deeply sampled blood TCRbeta repertoires from subjects exposed to, actively infected with, or recovered from COVID-19 were included in the dataset. The repertoires were released in a freely available public database meant as a resource for research on the immune response to SARS-CoV-2. The samples were drawn from two sources: the first 160 participants of the ongoing ImmuneRACE study, and 950 to 1,500 subjects contributed by 6 global collaborators. The sample metadata nearly always contained a de-identified subject ID, COVID-19 status, age in years and sex. Where HLA class I and class II types were available, the types were taken from metadata supplied by the sample provider, not from assay-based typing.

The collaborating institutions used their own protocols to collect whole blood in K2EDTA tubes. Collaborator samples were shipped for TCRbeta analysis as frozen whole blood, isolated PBMCs, or DNA extracted from either sample type. V and J are trimmed by 2 bases and 5 bases, and the gene matches miss 3 bases of the junction. Taken from the germline V gene, the CDR1 and CDR2 loops are SGHRS and YFSETQ. The CDR3 sequence holds 14 residues, the cysteine and phenylalanine included. Solely the CDR3 DNA is kept, with 42 bases framed from the first base. General findings and caveats noted by the study authors: How much clinical and demographic metadata was included differed by source and by participant, and the metadata was provided uncurated.

Material: peripheral blood. The origin of this receptor is a man aged 60 to 75 with acute or convalescent COVID-19. The V gene is TRBV5-1 and the J gene is TRBJ1-4; 7 bases in the junction line up with TRBD1. This receptor carries the CDR3 CASSFGQANEKLFF. The DNA sequence is given as TGCGCCAGCAGCTTTGGACAGGCAAATGAAAAACTGTTTTTT.